The present T cell receptor (beta chain) was sequenced within a study of cytomegalovirus exposure and HLA in healthy donors (dated 2017 in TCRdb). Some background on the complete study: An earlier analysis of some 600 of the donors reported 276 Gb of sequence data and around 100 million unique TCR beta sequences obtained from about 170 million T cells. Roughly 300 gigabases of sequencing data and 78 million or so unique TCR sequences were included in an early release covering about 600 HLA-typed donors. Of the approximately 400 genotyped donors, more than 75% were placed in the genetic ancestry cluster associated with self-reported Caucasian donors. The aim of the study was to test whether cataloging public T cell receptors could identify signatures of past pathogen exposure. The study used immunosequencing to profile the T cell repertoires of approximately 640 subjects and linked those repertoires to cytomegalovirus serostatus. In addition to the first cohort of 666 subjects, a separate validation cohort of about 120 different subjects was used. To predict cytomegalovirus infection status, the study brought together high-throughput TCR immunosequencing, statistical association of individual TCRs with disease status, and machine learning. A later analysis re-examined previously published TCR beta repertoires from more than 550 donors and added high-resolution HLA genotyping to investigate patterns of TCR occurrence. Rather than drawing on any new phenotypic data, the later analysis identified candidate immune exposures from TCR beta sequences and the way those sequences occurred across donors. An earlier analysis of some 500 of the donors used high-throughput TCR beta sequencing to judge whether each TCR beta V gene segment behaved as functional or pseudogenic. Donor age, sex, ethnicity and CMV serostatus were collected together with the repertoire data. A later genetic analysis took genome-wide SNP genotypes for about 60% of the roughly 670 donors and used that subset as a discovery cohort. All discovery cohort repertoires had been generated using a single sequencing platform. HLA typing covered class I and class II loci at four-digit resolution. The number of donors typed differed by locus, with roughly 620-630 for A, B, C, DRB1 and DQB1, 522 for DQA1, nearly 610 for DPA1, and roughly 450 for DPB1. Roughly five DR-DQ haplotypes were handled as single units for association and clustering because linkage in the cohort was strong. On average, 235,054 unique TCR beta nucleotide sequences were sequenced per donor among a few hundred genotyped donors of the cohort, with 15% to 20% of those sequences being non-productive. Results and caveats for the whole study, not just this receptor: Presence/absence analyses assumed roughly uniform sequencing depth across donors, an assumption that may not hold. V-gene and J-gene trimming of TCR beta chains was associated with a missense DCLRE1C variant in a later genetic analysis, and the association was replicated in an independent cohort. Assigning TCR associations to individual alleles was difficult when HLA alleles, especially DR and DQ, strongly co-occurred. According to the authors, the approach could potentially be generalized to other disease states and immunological phenotypes. The classifier was reported to diagnose cytomegalovirus status with high specificity and sensitivity in both the original and validation cohorts. Correlated functional status among segregating V segments might be attributable to linkage disequilibrium, but an unknown experimental factor could not be ruled out. In a later analysis, TCR association rates were found to vary across HLA loci, with the most associated TCRs seen for DRB1 alleles and the fewest for HLA-C alleles. The sequencing pipeline was judged likely to have produced a cluster of highly shared sequence variants as a technical artifact. Across donors, most TCR sequences were observed very rarely, whereas some public TCRs were present in many individuals. A further reported finding was that TCR beta sequences accurately predicted the HLA-A and HLA-B alleles for most subjects in the first cohort. A later analysis found that most CMV-associated TCR beta chains appeared HLA-restricted, with HLA associations seemingly driven largely by CMV exposure. Because counts were too low, some 17 rarely observed V segments, including chromosome 9 orphons, were left out of the earlier analysis of approximately 580 of the donors. According to a later analysis, parvovirus B19, influenza, CMV and Epstein-Barr virus appeared linked to several top co-occurrence clusters. Specific HLA alleles were associated with roughly 16,000 TCR beta sequences at a false discovery rate of 0.05 in a later analysis. HLA typing was unavailable for some donors at each locus, so association tests used only the typed subset. In an earlier analysis of 587 of the donors, most TCR beta V segments were observed in productive rearrangements about 87% or about 30% of the time, broadly matching IMGT annotations. In a later genetic analysis, fewer N-insertions in productive TCRs were reported among donors in an Asian-associated ancestry cluster than the 666-donor mean. The 87-base-pair reads could not distinguish some IMGT-functional V segments, including TRBV6-2 and TRBV6-3, so those segments were excluded. In this cohort, only TCR beta chains were sequenced, and detectable features were limited by the absence of alpha or paired-chain data. Immune exposure information for the cohort was limited to CMV serostatus. In vitro tests confirmed that three of the cytomegalovirus-associated TCR beta chains recognize cytomegalovirus antigens. The study listed approximately 160 TCR beta chains as associated with cytomegalovirus. A later analysis found that HLA-associated TCR beta chains were more clonally expanded and had lower generation probabilities than equally common non-associated chains.

This clone showed up just a few times. Its recognized antigen is unknown. There are no base qualities to consult, and no much larger clone falls within one base. The CDR3 runs 13 amino acids, cysteine and phenylalanine included. Only the CDR3 DNA is retained, 39 bases long and in frame from the first base. Sequences SGHNT (CDR1) and YYREEE (CDR2) are obtained from the germline V gene (reference sequence). Unmatched junction bases come to 0, with V trimmed by 0 bases and J by 7 bases. The library was obtained by the immunoSEQ multiplex PCR assay. For the multiplex PCR, a mixture combining 60 forward primers for TCR Vbeta segments and 13 reverse primers for TCR Jbeta segments was used. The CDR3 region of rearranged TCR beta genes was amplified from genomic DNA by a multiplex PCR assay. Amplified TCR beta libraries were sequenced as 87-base-pair reads on the Illumina HiSeq System. The authors' pipeline ran thus. A later analysis counted about 80 million unique TCR beta chains across the 550 to 800 repertoires, and 9.5 million to 11 million of these chains were shared by at least two donors. To remove PCR and sequencing errors, raw reads were error-corrected and collapsed into unique sequences using a nearest-neighbor algorithm that merged closely related sequences. V, D and J gene segments were assigned by aligning CDR3 sequences to IMGT reference sequences. For a sequence to be retained, a match of at least six nucleotides was required to both a V gene segment and a J gene segment. Rearrangements were called productive when the CDR3 lacked stop codons and stayed in frame with V and J; all others were non-productive. CDR3 was defined by IMGT convention, running from the second conserved V-encoded cysteine to the conserved J-encoded phenylalanine. Sequences without an unambiguous match to a single V gene segment were excluded from the earlier analysis of approximately 600 of the donors. An earlier analysis of several hundred of the donors called V segments functional above 56.7% productive rearrangements and segregating when the between-donor standard deviation exceeded 5%. To diagnose cytomegalovirus status from the catalog of TCR beta chain sequences, a statistical classification framework was built. A later analysis assigned V and J genes by comparing TCR nucleotide sequences with IMGT/GENE-DB human TR gene sequences. Using the TCRdist pipeline, a later analysis assigned CDR3 sequences along with most-parsimonious VDJ recombination scenarios. In a later analysis, each TCR beta chain was defined by its CDR3 amino acid sequence together with its V-gene family, and reads lacking a unique V-gene family were excluded. In a later analysis, approximately 590 highly shared, low-generation-probability nucleotide sequences were removed to address suspected cross-contamination and a sequencing artifact. For each public chain, a later analysis derived a clonal expansion index from normalized ranks of inferred template counts within each repertoire. Generation probabilities in a later analysis came from a VDJ recombination model fitted to out-of-frame rearrangements, and those results were checked against IGoR. A later analysis scored TCR-TCR, TCR-HLA and TCR-CMV co-occurrence with hypergeometric tests, applying a repertoire-size bias correction to TCR pairs. In a later analysis, false discovery rates were estimated by permuting HLA or CMV assignments 20 times. In a later analysis, co-occurring TCRs were grouped with DBSCAN, and TCRdist sequence similarity was added when clustering was performed within HLA-allele-positive subsets. For co-occurrence clustering, repertoires with fewer than 30,000 or more than 120,000 public chains were excluded, along with four or five repertoires with anomalous nucleotide sharing. TCRdb's version of the immuneACCESS table is confined to in-frame rearrangements and falls short of the full clone set. An unresolved V gene accounts for under half of the shortfall where checked; the remainder is of unknown origin. V, J and clone size reflect that table, while D and trimming were determined from the DNA. The sample contains 150,000 to 200,000 clones, over 60% of them found a single time. The leading ten clones occupy about 1% of the sample.

The cohort was made up of 650 to 700 healthy bone marrow donors. At the time of sampling, every cohort member was nominally healthy, though immune exposures that went unrecorded were likely present. The donor tested CMV seronegative and was one of the 352 seronegative cohort members. Every donor gave a peripheral blood sample, and the peripheral blood mononuclear cells from that sample were used for TCR beta sequencing. The Qiagen DNeasy Blood Extraction Kit was used to extract genomic DNA from the blood cell samples. The receptor comes from a woman between 40 and 55 years old in good health and CMV-seronegative. The sequence joins TRBV5-4 to TRBJ1-4; 7 bases in the middle match TRBD1. Sequencing was done on a sample of PBMCs. The bases are TGTGCCAGCAGCTTGGACAGGGGTGAAAAACTGTTTTTT. This encodes CASSLDRGEKLFF.